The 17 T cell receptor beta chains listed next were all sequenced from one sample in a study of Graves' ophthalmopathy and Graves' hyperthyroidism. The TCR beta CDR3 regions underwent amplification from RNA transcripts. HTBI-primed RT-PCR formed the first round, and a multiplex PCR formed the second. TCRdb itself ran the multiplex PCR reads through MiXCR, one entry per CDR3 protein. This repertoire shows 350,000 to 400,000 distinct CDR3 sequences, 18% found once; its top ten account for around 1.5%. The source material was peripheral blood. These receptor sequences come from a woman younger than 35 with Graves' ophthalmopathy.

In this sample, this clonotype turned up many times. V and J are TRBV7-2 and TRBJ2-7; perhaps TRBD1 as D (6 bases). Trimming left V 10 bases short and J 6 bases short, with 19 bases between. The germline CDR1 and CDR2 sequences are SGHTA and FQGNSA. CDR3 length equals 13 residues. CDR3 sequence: CATSHTTGFEQYF. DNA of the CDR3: TGTGCCACCTCACACACAACAGGGTTCGAGCAGTACTTC.

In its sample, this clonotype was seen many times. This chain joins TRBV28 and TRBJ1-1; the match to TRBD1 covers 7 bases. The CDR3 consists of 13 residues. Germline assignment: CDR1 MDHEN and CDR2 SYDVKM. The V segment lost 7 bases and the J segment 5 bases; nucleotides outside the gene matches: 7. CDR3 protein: CASTEGAWTEAFF. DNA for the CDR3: TGTGCCAGCACGGAGGGGGCATGGACTGAAGCTTTCTTT.

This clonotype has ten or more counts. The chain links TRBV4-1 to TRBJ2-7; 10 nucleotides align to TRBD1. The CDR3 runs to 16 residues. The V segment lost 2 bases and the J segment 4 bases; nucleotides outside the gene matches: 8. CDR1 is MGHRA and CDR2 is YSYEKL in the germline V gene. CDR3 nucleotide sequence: TGCGCCAGCAGCCAACCAGAGACAGGGGGCCTGTACGAGCAGTACTTC. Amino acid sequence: CASSQPETGGLYEQYF.

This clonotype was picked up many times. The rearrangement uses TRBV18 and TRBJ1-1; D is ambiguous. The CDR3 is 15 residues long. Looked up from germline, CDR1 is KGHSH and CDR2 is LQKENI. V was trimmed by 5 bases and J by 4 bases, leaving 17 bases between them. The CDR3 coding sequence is TGTGCCAGCTCAGGAGCTAGGGTAATAGCCACTGAAGCTTTCTTT. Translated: CASSGARVIATEAFF.

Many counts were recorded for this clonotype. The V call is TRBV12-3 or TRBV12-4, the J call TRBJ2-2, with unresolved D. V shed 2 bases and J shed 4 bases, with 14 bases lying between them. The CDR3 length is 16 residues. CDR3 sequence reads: CASSLTFTTITGELFF. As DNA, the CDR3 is TGTGCCAGCAGTTTAACTTTCACCACCATCACCGGGGAGCTGTTTTTT.

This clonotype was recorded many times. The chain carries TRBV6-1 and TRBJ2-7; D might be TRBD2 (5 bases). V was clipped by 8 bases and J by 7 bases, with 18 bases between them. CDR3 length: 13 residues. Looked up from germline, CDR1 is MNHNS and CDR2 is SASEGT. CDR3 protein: CASCPLPAGEQYF. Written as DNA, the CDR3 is TGTGCCAGCTGTCCCCTCCCGGCGGGTGAGCAGTACTTC.

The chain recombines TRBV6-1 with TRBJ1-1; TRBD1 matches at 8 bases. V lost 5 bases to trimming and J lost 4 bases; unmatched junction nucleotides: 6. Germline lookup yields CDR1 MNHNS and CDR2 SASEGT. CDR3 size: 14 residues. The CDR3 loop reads CASSRPGTGTEAFF. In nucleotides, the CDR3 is TGTGCCAGCAGTCGTCCAGGGACAGGCACTGAAGCTTTCTTT.

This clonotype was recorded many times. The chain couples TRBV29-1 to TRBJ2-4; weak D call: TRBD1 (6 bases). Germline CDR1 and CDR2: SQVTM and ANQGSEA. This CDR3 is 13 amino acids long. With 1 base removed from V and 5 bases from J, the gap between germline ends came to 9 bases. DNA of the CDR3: TGCAGCGTTGAAGGGAAGGGGGAAAACATTCAGTACTTC. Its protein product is CSVEGKGENIQYF.

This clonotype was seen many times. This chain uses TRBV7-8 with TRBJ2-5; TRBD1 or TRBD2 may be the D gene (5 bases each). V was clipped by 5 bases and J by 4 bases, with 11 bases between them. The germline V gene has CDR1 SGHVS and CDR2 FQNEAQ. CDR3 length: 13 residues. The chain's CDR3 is CASSNRGAETQYF. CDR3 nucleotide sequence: TGTGCCAGCAGCAACAGAGGGGCAGAGACCCAGTACTTC.

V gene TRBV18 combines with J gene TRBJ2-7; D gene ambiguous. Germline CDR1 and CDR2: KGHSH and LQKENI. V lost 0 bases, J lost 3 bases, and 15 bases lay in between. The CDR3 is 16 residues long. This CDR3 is CASSPPGPIRNYEQYF. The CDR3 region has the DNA TGTGCCAGCTCACCACCGGGCCCCATCCGCAACTACGAGCAGTACTTC.

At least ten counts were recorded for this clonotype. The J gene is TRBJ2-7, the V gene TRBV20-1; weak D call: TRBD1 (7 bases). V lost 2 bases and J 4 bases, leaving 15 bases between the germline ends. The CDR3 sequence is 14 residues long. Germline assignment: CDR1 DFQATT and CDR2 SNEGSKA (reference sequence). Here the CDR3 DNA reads TGCAGTGCTAGATTCAGGGGGGAACTATACGAGCAGTACTTC. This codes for CSARFRGELYEQYF.

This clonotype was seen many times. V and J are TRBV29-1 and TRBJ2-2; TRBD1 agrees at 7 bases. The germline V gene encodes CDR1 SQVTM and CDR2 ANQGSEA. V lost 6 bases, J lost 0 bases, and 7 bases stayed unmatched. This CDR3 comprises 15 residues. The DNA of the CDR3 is TGCAGCGTACTCCGACAGGGTGCGAACACCGGGGAGCTGTTTTTT. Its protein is CSVLRQGANTGELFF.

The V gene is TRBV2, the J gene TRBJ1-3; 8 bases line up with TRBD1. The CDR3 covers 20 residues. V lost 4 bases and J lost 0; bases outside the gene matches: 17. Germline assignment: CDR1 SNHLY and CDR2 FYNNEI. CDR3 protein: CASSGTRGQGRPYSGNTIYF. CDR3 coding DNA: TGTGCCAGCAGTGGAACCAGGGGGCAAGGGCGCCCCTACTCTGGAAACACCATATATTTT.

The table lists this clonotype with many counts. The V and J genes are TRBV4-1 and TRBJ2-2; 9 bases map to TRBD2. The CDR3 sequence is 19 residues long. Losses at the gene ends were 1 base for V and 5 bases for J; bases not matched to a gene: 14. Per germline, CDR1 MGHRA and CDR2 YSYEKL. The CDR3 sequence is CASSQASVAGARGTGELFF. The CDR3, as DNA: TGCGCCAGCAGCCAAGCCTCTGTAGCGGGAGCGAGGGGGACCGGGGAGCTGTTTTTT.

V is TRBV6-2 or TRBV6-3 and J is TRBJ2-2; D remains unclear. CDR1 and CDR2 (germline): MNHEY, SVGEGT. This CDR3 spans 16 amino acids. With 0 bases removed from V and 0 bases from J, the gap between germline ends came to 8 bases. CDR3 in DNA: TGTGCCAGCAGTTACTCGGCGCAGACGAACACCGGGGAGCTGTTTTTT. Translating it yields CASSYSAQTNTGELFF.

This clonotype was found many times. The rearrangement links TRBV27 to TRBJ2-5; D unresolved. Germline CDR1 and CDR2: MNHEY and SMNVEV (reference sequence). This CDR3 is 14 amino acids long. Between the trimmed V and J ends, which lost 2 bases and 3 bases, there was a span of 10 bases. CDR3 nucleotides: TGTGCCAGCAGTTTAGCGTCCGGTGAAGAGACCCAGTACTTC. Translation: CASSLASGEETQYF.

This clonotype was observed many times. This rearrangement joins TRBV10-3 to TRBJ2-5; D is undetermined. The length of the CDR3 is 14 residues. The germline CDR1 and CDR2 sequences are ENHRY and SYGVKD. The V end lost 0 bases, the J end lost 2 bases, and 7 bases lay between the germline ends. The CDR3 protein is CAISESKYQETQYF. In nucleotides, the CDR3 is TGTGCCATCAGTGAGTCTAAGTATCAAGAGACCCAGTACTTC.